The T cell receptor beta chain described here comes from a study of post-analysis software for immune sequencing data. The CDR3 loop spans 14 amino acids. The V gene's germline CDR1 is MNHEY and CDR2 SVGEGT. With V trimmed by 1 base and J by 3 bases, 2 bases remained unmatched. Prepared libraries of TCR beta cDNA carried unique molecular identifiers. A population of about 0.95 to 10 million T cells gave rise to roughly 0.5 million cDNA molecules. A single record per CDR3 protein comes from TCRdb applying MiXCR to the PCR reads. The data contain 600,000 to 700,000 distinct CDR3 sequences, 55% to 70% of them singletons. Study-wide results and limits: F-measure co-clustering was strong for batch-matched samples. Elevated frequency relative to controls characterized roughly five TRBV segments in patients, TRBV5-6, TRBV5-1 and TRBV20-1 among them. People with multiple sclerosis had a significantly lower normalized Chao1 diversity than controls did.

In regard to this clonotype: The antigen is unknown.

V gene TRBV6-2 or TRBV6-3 combines with J gene TRBJ2-7, with TRBD2 matching 8 bases. The specimen sequenced was blood. The sequence derives from a girl aged 2-10 years with multiple sclerosis. The CDR3 DNA reads as TGTGCCAGCAGTTACTTCAGCGGGAGCTACGAGCAGTACTTC. Its translation: CASSYFSGSYEQYF.